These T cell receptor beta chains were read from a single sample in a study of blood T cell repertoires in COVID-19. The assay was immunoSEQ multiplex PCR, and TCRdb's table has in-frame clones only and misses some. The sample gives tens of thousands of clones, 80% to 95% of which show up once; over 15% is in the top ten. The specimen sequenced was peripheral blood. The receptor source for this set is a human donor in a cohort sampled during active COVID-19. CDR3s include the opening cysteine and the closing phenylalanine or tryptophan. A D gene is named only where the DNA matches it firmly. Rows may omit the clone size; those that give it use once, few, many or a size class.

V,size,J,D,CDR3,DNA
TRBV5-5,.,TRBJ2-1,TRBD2,CASTLAGGTTYNEQFF,TGTGCCAGCACACTAGCGGGGGGGACCACCTACAATGAGCAGTTCTTC
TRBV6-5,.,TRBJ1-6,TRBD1,CASGDSGVGSLHF,TGTGCCAGCGGGGACAGTGGGGTTGGGTCCCTCCACTTT
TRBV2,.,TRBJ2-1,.,CASIAGGLSSYNEQFF,TGTGCCAGCATCGCAGGAGGGTTGAGCTCCTACAATGAGCAGTTCTTC
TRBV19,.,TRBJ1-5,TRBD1,CASSISPGGSSGNQPQHF,TGTGCCAGTAGTATCAGTCCAGGGGGCTCTTCGGGCAATCAGCCCCAGCATTTT
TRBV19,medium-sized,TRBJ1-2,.,CASSIHFDSDGYTF,TGTGCCAGTAGTATTCACTTCGACAGTGACGGCTACACCTTC
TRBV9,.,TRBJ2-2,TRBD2,CASSVLAGSGELFF,TGTGCCAGCAGCGTACTAGCGGGGTCCGGGGAGCTGTTTTTT
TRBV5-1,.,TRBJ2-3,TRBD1,CASSTTRQGKDTQYF,TGCGCCAGCAGCACTACCCGACAGGGTAAGGATACGCAGTATTTT
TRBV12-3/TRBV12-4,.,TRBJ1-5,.,CASRSQGIQPQHF,TGTGCCAGCAGATCACAGGGAATTCAGCCCCAGCATTTT
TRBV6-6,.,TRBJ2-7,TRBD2,CASSYPASGMYEQYF,TGTGCCAGCAGTTACCCGGCTAGCGGTATGTACGAGCAGTACTTC
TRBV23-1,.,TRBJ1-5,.,CASFGVSQPQHF,TGCGCCAGCTTCGGGGTTTCACAGCCCCAGCATTTT
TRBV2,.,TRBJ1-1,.,CASSEEARGGRAFF,TGTGCCAGCAGTGAAGAGGCGCGAGGTGGGAGAGCTTTCTTT
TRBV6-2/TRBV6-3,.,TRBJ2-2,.,CASSATSRGWTGELFF,TGTGCCAGCAGTGCTACTAGCCGGGGGTGGACCGGGGAGCTGTTTTTT
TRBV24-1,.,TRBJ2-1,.,CATSHRDNEQFF,TGTGCCACCAGTCACAGGGACAATGAGCAGTTCTTC
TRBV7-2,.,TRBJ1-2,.,CASSLALGGTYYGYTF,TGTGCCAGCAGCTTAGCGTTGGGGGGGACGTACTATGGCTACACCTTC
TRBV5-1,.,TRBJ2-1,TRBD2,CASTKLGGAYNEQFF,TGCGCCAGCACTAAACTTGGGGGGGCCTACAATGAGCAGTTCTTC
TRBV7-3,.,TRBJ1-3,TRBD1,CASSLAGTGGSGNTIYF,TGTGCCAGCAGCTTAGCCGGGACAGGGGGCTCTGGAAACACCATATATTTT
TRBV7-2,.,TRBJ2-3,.,CAVVEVTAEWGADTQYF,TGTGCCGTCGTGGAGGTGACGGCGGAATGGGGAGCAGATACGCAGTATTTT
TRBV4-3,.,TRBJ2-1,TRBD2,CASSQEPSGGSGEQFF,TGCGCCAGCAGCCAAGAACCTAGCGGGGGGTCGGGTGAGCAGTTCTTC
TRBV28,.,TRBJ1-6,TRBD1,CASSPGQGGLNSPLHF,TGTGCCAGCAGTCCCGGACAGGGAGGGTTGAATTCACCCCTCCACTTT
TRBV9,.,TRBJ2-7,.,CASSGHISYEQYF,TGTGCCAGCAGCGGGCACATCTCCTACGAGCAGTACTTC
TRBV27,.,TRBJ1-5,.,CASSTRHSAGNQPQHF,TGTGCCAGCAGTACTAGACATTCGGCGGGCAATCAGCCCCAGCATTTT
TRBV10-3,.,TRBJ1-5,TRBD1,CAISESGTGGDSQPQHF,TGTGCCATCAGTGAGTCCGGGACAGGGGGCGATTCGCAGCCCCAGCATTTT
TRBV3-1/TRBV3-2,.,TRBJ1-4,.,CASSQRAGCGEKLFF,TGTGCCAGCAGCCAAAGAGCGGGGTGTGGGGAAAAACTGTTTTTT
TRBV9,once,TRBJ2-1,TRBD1,CASSVDRGRYNEQFF,TGTGCCAGCAGCGTAGACAGGGGGCGATACAATGAGCAGTTCTTC
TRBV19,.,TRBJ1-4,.,CASRIRGEKLFF,TGTGCCAGTCGGATCCGCGGGGAAAAACTGTTTTTT
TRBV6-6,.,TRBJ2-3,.,CASRRDSTSTDTQYF,TGTGCCAGCAGGCGGGACAGCACTAGCACAGATACGCAGTATTTT
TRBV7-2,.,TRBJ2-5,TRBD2,CASSLRPRGGTQYF,TGTGCCAGCAGCTTACGTCCTCGGGGGGGGACCCAGTACTTC
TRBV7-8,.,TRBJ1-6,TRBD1,CASSLPGQGASPLHF,TGTGCCAGCAGCTTGCCAGGACAGGGAGCTTCACCCCTCCACTTT
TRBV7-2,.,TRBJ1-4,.,CASTHSQGGNEKLFF,TGTGCCAGCACCCACTCGCAAGGGGGTAATGAAAAACTGTTTTTT
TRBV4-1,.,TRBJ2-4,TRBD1,CASSQDPPDRGKDIQYF,TGCGCCAGCAGCCAAGATCCCCCGGACAGGGGGAAGGACATTCAGTACTTC
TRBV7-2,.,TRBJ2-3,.,CASSDLGVTDTQYF,TGTGCCAGCAGCGACCTAGGGGTGACAGATACGCAGTATTTT
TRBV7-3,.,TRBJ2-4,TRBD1,CASSDAKGQGGIQYF,TGTGCCAGCAGCGACGCCAAGGGACAGGGGGGCATTCAGTACTTC
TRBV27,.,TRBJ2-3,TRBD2,CASSSSGDFADTQYF,TGTGCCAGCAGTTCTAGCGGGGATTTTGCAGATACGCAGTATTTT
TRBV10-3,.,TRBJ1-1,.,CAISRVTEAFF,TGTGCCATCAGCAGGGTTACTGAAGCTTTCTTT
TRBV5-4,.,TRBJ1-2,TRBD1,CASSGYRDRGYTF,TGTGCCAGCAGCGGCTACAGGGACAGGGGCTACACCTTC
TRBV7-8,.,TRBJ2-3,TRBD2,CASSRAGRYTDTQYF,TGTGCCAGCAGCCGAGCGGGGAGATACACAGATACGCAGTATTTT
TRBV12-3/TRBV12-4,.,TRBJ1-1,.,CASSLLYKTEAFF,TGTGCCAGCAGTTTATTGTACAAGACTGAAGCTTTCTTT
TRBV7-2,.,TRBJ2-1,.,CASSPPFRYNEQFF,TGTGCCAGCAGCCCCCCTTTCCGGTACAATGAGCAGTTCTTC
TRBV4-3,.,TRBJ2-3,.,CASSQRTGGTQYF,TGCGCCAGCAGCCAGAGGACGGGCGGGACGCAGTATTTT
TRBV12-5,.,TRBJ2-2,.,CASGPELGELFF,TGTGCTAGTGGCCCTGAGCTCGGGGAGCTGTTTTTT
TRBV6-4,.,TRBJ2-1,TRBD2,CASSGTSLSEQFF,TGTGCCAGCAGCGGGACTAGCCTGAGTGAGCAGTTCTTC
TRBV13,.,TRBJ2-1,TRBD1,CASSSSQGARSKQFF,TGTGCCAGCAGCTCCAGTCAGGGGGCGCGATCAAAGCAGTTCTTC
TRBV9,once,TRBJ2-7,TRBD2,CASSPLAGGLYEQYF,TGTGCCAGCAGCCCCCTAGCGGGGGGCCTCTACGAGCAGTACTTC
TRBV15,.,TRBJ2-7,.,CATSRAGNSYEQYF,TGTGCCACCAGCAGAGCAGGTAACTCCTACGAGCAGTACTTC
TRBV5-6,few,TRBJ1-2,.,CASSLSASGYTF,TGTGCCAGCAGCTTATCCGCGAGTGGCTACACCTTC
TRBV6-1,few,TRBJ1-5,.,CASSEGMGGVSNQPQHF,TGTGCCAGCAGTGAAGGGATGGGGGGAGTTAGCAATCAGCCCCAGCATTTT
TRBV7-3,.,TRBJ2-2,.,CASSLIRNTGELFF,TGTGCCAGCAGCTTAATCAGAAACACCGGGGAGCTGTTTTTT
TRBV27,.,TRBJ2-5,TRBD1,CASSPNRGLEQETQYF,TGTGCCAGCAGTCCGAACAGGGGGCTTGAACAAGAGACCCAGTACTTC
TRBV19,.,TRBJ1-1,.,CASRATILEAFF,TGTGCCAGTCGCGCTACGATCCTTGAAGCTTTCTTT
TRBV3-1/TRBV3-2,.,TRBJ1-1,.,CASSQAQGNTEAFF,TGTGCCAGCAGCCAAGCTCAGGGGAACACTGAAGCTTTCTTT
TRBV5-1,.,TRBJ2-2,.,CASSFRDTGELFF,TGCGCCAGCAGCTTCAGGGATACCGGGGAGCTGTTTTTT
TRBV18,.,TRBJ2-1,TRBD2,CASSPPNWASGGSGQFF,TGTGCCAGCTCACCACCGAATTGGGCTAGCGGGGGTTCCGGGCAGTTCTTC
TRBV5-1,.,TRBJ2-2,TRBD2,CASSASGGAIGELFF,TGCGCCAGCAGCGCGAGCGGGGGGGCAATCGGGGAGCTGTTTTTT